The clone carrying this T cell receptor (beta chain) came up a few times. Its antigen is currently unknown. This specimen comes from a study of molecular identifiers for immune sequencing clone quantification. Study-level background: In replicates, RNA from around 20,000 or 100,000 naive CD8 cells was divided five ways and four parts were sequenced. Points from the study as a whole: More than 97% of effector molecules, versus under 1% of naive-cell molecules, belonged to clones above 20 RNA copies. Barcode sharing among identical TCR molecules could make large clones appear smaller.

The length of the CDR3 is 14 residues. The V gene's germline CDR1 is DFQATT and CDR2 SNEGSKA (reference sequence). V was trimmed by 4 bases and J by 5 bases, leaving 17 bases between them. TCRdb called the PCR reads again in MiXCR, with one record for every CDR3 protein. Seen here are 53,000 or so distinct CDR3 sequences, roughly a third observed once, and the top ten hold about 3.8%. This clonotype was sampled from a human donor in good health. Some libraries in this study had Jurkat cell RNA spiked in. V usage is TRBV20-1 and J usage is TRBJ1-1; possibly TRBD1 for D (5 bases). The sequenced sample consisted of naive CD8+ T cells from blood, with Jurkat cell RNA spiked in. Stated subset: FACS-sorted CD8+CD4-CCR7+CD45RA+ naive T cells. The chain's CDR3 is CSAKDRRGLTEAFF. CDR3 DNA: TGCAGTGCTAAAGACAGACGGGGGTTGACTGAAGCTTTCTTT.